The next 20 T cell receptor beta chains were all read from a single sample in a study of T cell repertoires in cytomegalovirus infection. TCRdb recomputed calls from the reads with MiXCR, one row per CDR3 protein. The repertoire holds 200,000 to 300,000 distinct CDR3 sequences, with approximately 8.3% as singletons. The sequencing sample was made of PBMCs. These receptors all stem from a human donor in good health (CMV status not recorded). Some clones in this sample may be carry-over from other donors' samples.

This clonotype was picked up a small number of times. The chain is built from TRBV29-1 and TRBJ2-1; D is unclear. CDR3 length equals 14 residues. Trimming cost V 1 base and J 5 bases, with 12 bases left between them. Germline loops: CDR1 SQVTM, CDR2 ANQGSEA. CDR3 residues: CSVEGSPLNNEQFF. The CDR3 DNA reads as TGCAGCGTTGAAGGCAGTCCCCTGAACAATGAGCAGTTCTTC.

The sample holds many counts of this clonotype. V and J are TRBV4-2 and TRBJ1-1; 9 nucleotides align to TRBD1. Trimming at V came to 3 bases and at J to 5 bases, leaving 4 bases not matched to a gene. The CDR3 has 14 residues. Germline V CDR1 and CDR2: LGHNA, YNFKEQ. The CDR3 bases are TGTGCCAGCAGCCAGGGACAGGGTCGAACTGAAGCTTTCTTT. Its protein product is CASSQGQGRTEAFF.

This clonotype was detected many times. One end of the junction fails to match germline, which may point to a read error. This chain links TRBV18 with TRBJ2-6; TRBD1 aligns across 7 bases. From germline, CDR1 is KGHSH and CDR2 LQKENI. CDR3 size: 16 residues. The CDR3 is CTSSPQGGTGANVLTF. The CDR3 region has the DNA TGTACCAGCTCACCACAAGGGGGCACGGGGGCCAACGTCCTGACTTTC. The variable domain in full, completed from reference TRBV18 and TRBJ2-6, reads NAGVMQNPRHLVRRRGQEARLRCSPMKGHSHVYWYRQLPEEGLKFMVYLQKENIIDESGMPKERFSAEFPKEGPSILRIQQVVRGDSAAYFCTSSPQGGTGANVLTFGAGSRLTVL.

In its sample, this clonotype was seen many times. The chain combines TRBV28 with TRBJ2-5; D is ambiguous. From germline, CDR1 is MDHEN and CDR2 SYDVKM. This CDR3 has 12 residues. V lost 6 bases, J lost 1 base, and 6 bases lay in between. CDR3 in amino acids: CASRSPQETQYF. CDR3 coding DNA: TGTGCCAGCAGGTCTCCCCAAGAGACCCAGTACTTC.

This clonotype came up a few times. V gene TRBV19 combines with J gene TRBJ2-2; 10 nucleotides line up with TRBD2. With V trimmed by 5 bases and J by 4 bases, 10 bases remained unmatched. This CDR3 spans 17 amino acids. The V gene's germline CDR1 is LNHDA and CDR2 SQIVND (reference sequence). The chain's CDR3 is CASSSRIRTSGTGELFF. The CDR3 DNA reads as TGTGCCAGTAGTTCCCGAATAAGGACTAGCGGCACCGGGGAGCTGTTTTTT.

This clonotype was found many times. V usage is TRBV29-1 and J usage is TRBJ1-2; D remains unclear. CDR3 length: 15 amino acids. The germline CDR1 and CDR2 sequences are SQVTM and ANQGSEA. Trimming removed 0 bases at V and 4 bases at J, with 15 bases between. CDR3 amino acids: CSVEDPRVPSYGYTF. The DNA of the CDR3 is TGCAGCGTTGAAGATCCGAGAGTCCCCTCCTATGGCTACACCTTC.

The rearrangement uses TRBV30 and TRBJ2-2; 8 bases align to TRBD1. The V segment lost 3 bases and the J segment 6 bases; nucleotides outside the gene matches: 6. This CDR3 is 14 amino acids long. Germline CDR1 GTSNPN, CDR2 SVGIG (reference sequence). DNA for the CDR3: TGTGCCTGGAGACCGGGACAGGCCGCCGGGGAGCTGTTTTTT. Residues: CAWRPGQAAGELFF.

This clonotype occurred many times. The chain employs TRBV11-3 and TRBJ1-3; D unresolved. Germline CDR1 reads SGHNT; CDR2 reads YENEEA. With 2 bases removed from V and 4 bases from J, the gap between germline ends came to 9 bases. The CDR3 sequence is 14 residues long. This CDR3 reads CASSLRAGGNTIYF. CDR3 nucleotide sequence: TGTGCCAGCAGCTTAAGAGCCGGCGGAAACACCATATATTTT.

V is TRBV2 and J is TRBJ2-7; 7 bases align to TRBD1. Looked up from germline, CDR1 is SNHLY and CDR2 is FYNNEI. This CDR3 has 14 amino acids. The V gene end was trimmed by 8 bases and the J gene end by 4 bases; junction bases not matched to a gene: 11. The CDR3: CASRGQLFPYEQYF. The CDR3, as DNA: TGTGCCAGCCGGGGACAGCTCTTTCCATACGAGCAGTACTTC.

This clonotype showed up many times. The chain has TRBV7-2 and TRBJ2-7; 11 nucleotides match TRBD2. CDR1 SGHTA and CDR2 FQGNSA come from the germline V gene. V was clipped by 5 bases and J by 5 bases; unmatched bases: 11. The CDR3 is made up of 16 amino acids. This CDR3 reads CASSPLGSGRGDEQYF. The DNA of the CDR3 is TGTGCCAGCAGCCCCCTTGGTAGCGGGAGGGGGGACGAGCAGTACTTC.

At least ten counts were recorded for this clonotype. This rearrangement joins TRBV28 to TRBJ1-1, with a weak D call TRBD1 (6 bases). Germline CDR1 MDHEN, CDR2 SYDVKM. V dropped 6 bases and J dropped 7 bases, with 15 bases sitting between them. The CDR3 is made up of 13 amino acids. The CDR3 DNA is TGTGCCAGCAGAAACCAGGGGACCAGTGAAGCTTTCTTT. This codes for CASRNQGTSEAFF.

This chain uses TRBV14 with TRBJ2-7; the D is unclear. The CDR3 has 12 residues. In germline, CDR1 is SGHDN, CDR2 FVKESK. The V and J ends lost 4 bases and 8 bases respectively, with 12 bases between them. The DNA of the CDR3 is TGTGCCAGCAGCCGAGATTGGGTAAAGCAGTACTTC. Translated: CASSRDWVKQYF.

This clonotype was detected only a few times. V gene TRBV28 combines with J gene TRBJ1-2; unclear D gene. This CDR3 is built from 15 residues. The V and J ends lost 2 bases and 4 bases respectively, with 14 bases between them. Germline CDR1 reads MDHEN; CDR2 reads SYDVKM. The CDR3 nucleotides read TGTGCCAGCAGTTTAGACCGATCACTTACCTATGGCTACACCTTC. It codes for CASSLDRSLTYGYTF.

In its sample, this clonotype was seen many times. The V call is TRBV7-3, the J call TRBJ2-2; 11 bases are shared with TRBD2. The CDR3 runs to 15 residues. Germline trimming cut 1 base from V and 6 bases from J; bases unmatched to any gene: 1. Germline V CDR1 and CDR2: SGHTA, FQGTGA. The DNA of the CDR3 is TGTGCCAGCAGCTTAAATAGCGGGGGGGCCGGGGAGCTGTTTTTT. Its protein product is CASSLNSGGAGELFF.

Many counts were recorded for this clonotype. This chain connects TRBV7-2 to TRBJ2-3; possibly TRBD1 for D (5 bases). The V end was cut by 5 bases, the J end by 4 bases, with 13 bases between. This CDR3 has 14 residues. CDR1 is SGHTA, CDR2 FQGNSA, per germline. In DNA, the CDR3 is TGTGCCAGCAGCGCCGACTCAGGGCCAGATACGCAGTATTTT. It encodes CASSADSGPDTQYF.

This clonotype was picked up many times. The rearrangement uses TRBV7-2 and TRBJ2-6, with a weak D call TRBD2 (7 bases). The CDR3 length is 17 residues. Germline V gene sequence: CDR1 SGHTA, CDR2 FQGNSA. Deletions cut 0 bases from V and 2 bases from J, with 11 bases between. CDR3 in amino acids: CASSLAGGGTGANVLTF. CDR3 nucleotide sequence: TGTGCCAGCAGCTTAGCAGGGGGGGGTACTGGGGCCAACGTCCTGACTTTC.

The gene calls are TRBV7-9 and TRBJ1-4; TRBD1 aligns across 7 bases. Germline CDR1 reads SEHNR; CDR2 reads FQNEAQ (reference sequence). The V segment lost 5 bases and the J segment 8 bases; nucleotides outside the gene matches: 14. This CDR3 has 16 amino acids. CDR3 sequence reads: CASSPGTVDQREKLFF. The CDR3 nucleotides are TGTGCCAGCAGCCCCGGGACAGTCGACCAACGGGAAAAACTGTTTTTT.

This clonotype was recorded many times. The CDR3 is CASKRDRTQETQYF. As DNA, the CDR3 is TGTGCCAGCAAACGGGACAGAACCCAAGAGACCCAGTACTTC. The chain is built from TRBV7-2 and TRBJ2-5; 7 bases are shared with TRBD1. This CDR3 has 14 residues. With V trimmed by 7 bases and J by 1 base, 6 bases remained unmatched. Germline CDR1 is SGHTA and CDR2 is FQGNSA.

This clonotype was seen ten or more times. J is TRBJ2-2 and V is TRBV11-2, with D tentatively TRBD2 (6 bases). Trimming pared 3 bases from V and 5 bases from J, leaving 10 bases between. The CDR3 loop spans 14 amino acids. Germline V gene data show CDR1 as SGHAT and CDR2 as FQNNGV. The CDR3 sequence is CASSFDGGTGELFF. The DNA for the CDR3 is TGTGCCAGCAGCTTTGATGGAGGGACCGGGGAGCTGTTTTTT.

This clonotype was detected ten times or more. V usage is TRBV7-2 and J usage is TRBJ1-2; D remains unclear. The V gene's germline CDR1 is SGHTA and CDR2 FQGNSA. This CDR3 contains 13 residues. V shed 5 bases and J shed 7 bases, with 14 bases lying between them. CDR3 coding DNA: TGTGCCAGCAGCGCAATGACCCTAGGTGGCTACACCTTC. Its protein is CASSAMTLGGYTF.